This T cell receptor beta chain was sequenced for a study of blood T cell repertoires in COVID-19. Study context: The United States, Italy and Spain supplied acute and convalescent COVID-19 samples. PBMCs, B-cell-depleted T cells, or T cells provided the cDNA or gDNA that made up the material.

This CDR3 comprises 13 residues. V shed 7 bases and J shed 6 bases, with 14 bases lying between them. Germline values: CDR1 SGHAT, CDR2 FQDESV (reference sequence). Original handling: How many nucleated cells were present was estimated from reference gene primer amplification. The method was immunoSEQ multiplex PCR; TCRdb's version includes in-frame clones alone and lacks a portion of them. V and J calls and clone size are as listed in that table; D and trimming were resolved from the DNA. Found here are over 9,000 clones, 75% to 85% of them singletons; the top ten hold about 7.4%. The origin of this receptor is a man in his 70s with active COVID-19. Specimen: peripheral blood. The J gene is TRBJ2-3, the V gene TRBV11-1; a weak D match, TRBD1 (5 bases). CDR3 loop: CASTPGMGDTQYF. CDR3 coding DNA: TGTGCCAGCACCCCAGGGATGGGCGATACGCAGTATTTT.